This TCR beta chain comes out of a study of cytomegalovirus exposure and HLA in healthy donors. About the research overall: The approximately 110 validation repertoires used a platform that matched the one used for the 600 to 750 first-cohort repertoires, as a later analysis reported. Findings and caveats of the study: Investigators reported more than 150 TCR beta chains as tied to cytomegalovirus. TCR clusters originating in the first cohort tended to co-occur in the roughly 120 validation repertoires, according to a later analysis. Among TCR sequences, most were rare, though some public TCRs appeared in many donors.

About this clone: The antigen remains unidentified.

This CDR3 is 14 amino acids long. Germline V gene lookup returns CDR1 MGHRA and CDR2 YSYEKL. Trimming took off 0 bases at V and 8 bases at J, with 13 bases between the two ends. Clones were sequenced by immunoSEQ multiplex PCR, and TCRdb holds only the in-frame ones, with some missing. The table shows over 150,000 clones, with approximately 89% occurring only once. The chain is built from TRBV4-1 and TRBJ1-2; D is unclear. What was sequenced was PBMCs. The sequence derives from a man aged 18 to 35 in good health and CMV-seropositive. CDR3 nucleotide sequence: TGCGCCAGCAGCCAAGAAGGGAATACTAGAGGCTACACCTTC. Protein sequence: CASSQEGNTRGYTF.